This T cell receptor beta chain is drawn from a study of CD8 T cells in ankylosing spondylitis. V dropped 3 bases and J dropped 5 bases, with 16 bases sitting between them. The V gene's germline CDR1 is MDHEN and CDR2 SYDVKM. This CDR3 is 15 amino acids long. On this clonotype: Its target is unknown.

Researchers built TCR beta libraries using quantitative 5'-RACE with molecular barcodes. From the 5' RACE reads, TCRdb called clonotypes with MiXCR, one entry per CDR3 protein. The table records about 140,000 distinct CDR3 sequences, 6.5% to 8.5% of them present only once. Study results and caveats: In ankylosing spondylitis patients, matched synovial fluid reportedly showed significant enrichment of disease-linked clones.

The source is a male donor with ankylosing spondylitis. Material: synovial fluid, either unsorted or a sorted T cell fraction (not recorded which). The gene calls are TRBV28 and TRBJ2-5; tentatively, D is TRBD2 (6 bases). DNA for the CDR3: TGTGCCAGCAGTTTTTTGACGGCGGGGAGGGAGACCCAGTACTTC. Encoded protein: CASSFLTAGRETQYF.